The T cell receptor beta chain described here comes from a study of blood T cell repertoires in COVID-19. Study-level information: COVID-19 samples, acute and convalescent, were from the United States, Italy and Spain. The analysed material was cDNA or gDNA that came from T cells, B-cell-depleted T cells, or PBMCs.

The CDR3 length is 13 residues. Per germline, CDR1 SGHRS and CDR2 YFSETQ. Details on this clone: A junction boundary mismatches the germline segment, possibly from a read error.

This table comes from immunoSEQ multiplex PCR, and its TCRdb copy is limited to in-frame clones, with some not included. Of 230,000 or so clones listed, about four fifths are singletons. The chain employs TRBV5-1 and TRBJ2-1; a weak D match, TRBD2 (6 bases). Input material: peripheral blood. The clonotype originates from a man in his fifties or sixties with active or convalescent COVID-19. The chain's CDR3 is CASTLVQGGEQFF. CDR3 bases: TGCGCCAGCACCTTGGTGCAGGGAGGCGAGCAGTTCTTC.